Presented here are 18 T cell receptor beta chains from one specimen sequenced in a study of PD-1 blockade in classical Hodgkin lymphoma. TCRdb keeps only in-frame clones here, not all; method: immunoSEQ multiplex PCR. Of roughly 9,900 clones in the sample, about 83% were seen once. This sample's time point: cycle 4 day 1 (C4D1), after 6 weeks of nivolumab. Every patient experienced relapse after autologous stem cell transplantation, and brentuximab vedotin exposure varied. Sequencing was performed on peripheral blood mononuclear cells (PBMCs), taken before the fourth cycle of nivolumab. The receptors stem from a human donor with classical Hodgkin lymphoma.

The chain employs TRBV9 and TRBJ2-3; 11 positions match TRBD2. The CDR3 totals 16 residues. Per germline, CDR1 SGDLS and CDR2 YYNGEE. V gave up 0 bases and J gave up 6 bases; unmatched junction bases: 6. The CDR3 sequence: CASSVDPSGGIDTQYF. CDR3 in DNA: TGTGCCAGCAGCGTAGATCCTAGCGGGGGGATTGATACGCAGTATTTT.

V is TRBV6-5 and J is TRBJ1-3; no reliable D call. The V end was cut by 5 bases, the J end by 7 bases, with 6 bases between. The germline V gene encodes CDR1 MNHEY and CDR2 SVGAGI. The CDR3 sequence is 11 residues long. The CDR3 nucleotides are TGTGCCAGCAGTATAGGGAACACCATATATTTT. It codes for CASSIGNTIYF.

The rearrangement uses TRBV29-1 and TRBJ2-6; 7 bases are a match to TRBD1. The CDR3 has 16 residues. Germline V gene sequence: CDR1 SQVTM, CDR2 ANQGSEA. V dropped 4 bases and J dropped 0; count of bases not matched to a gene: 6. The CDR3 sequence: CSVVGQDLSGANVLTF. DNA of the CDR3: TGCAGCGTTGTAGGACAGGATCTCTCTGGGGCCAACGTCCTGACTTTC.

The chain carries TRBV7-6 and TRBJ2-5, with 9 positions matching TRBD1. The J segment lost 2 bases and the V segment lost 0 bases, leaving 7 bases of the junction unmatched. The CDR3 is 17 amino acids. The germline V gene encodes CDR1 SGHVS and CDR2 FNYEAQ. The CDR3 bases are TGTGCCAGCAGCTTAGCGAGGGACAGGGTTGGTCAAGAGACCCAGTACTTC. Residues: CASSLARDRVGQETQYF.

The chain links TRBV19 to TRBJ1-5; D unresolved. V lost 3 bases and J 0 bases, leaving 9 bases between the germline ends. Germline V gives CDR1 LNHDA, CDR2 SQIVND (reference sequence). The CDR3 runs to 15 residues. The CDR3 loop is CASSMVSDSNQPQHF. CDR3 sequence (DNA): TGTGCCAGTAGTATGGTGAGTGATAGCAATCAGCCCCAGCATTTT. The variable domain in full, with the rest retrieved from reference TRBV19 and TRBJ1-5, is DGGITQSPKYLFRKEGQNVTLSCEQNLNHDAMYWYRQDPGQGLRLIYYSQIVNDFQKGDIAEGYSVSREKKESFPLTVTSAQKNPTAFYLCASSMVSDSNQPQHFGDGTRLSIL.

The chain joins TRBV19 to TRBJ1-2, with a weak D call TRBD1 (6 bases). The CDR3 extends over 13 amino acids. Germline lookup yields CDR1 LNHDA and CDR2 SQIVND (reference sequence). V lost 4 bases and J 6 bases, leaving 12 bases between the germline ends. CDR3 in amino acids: CASSRGQGDGYTF. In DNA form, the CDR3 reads TGTGCCAGTAGTAGGGGGCAGGGTGATGGCTACACCTTC.

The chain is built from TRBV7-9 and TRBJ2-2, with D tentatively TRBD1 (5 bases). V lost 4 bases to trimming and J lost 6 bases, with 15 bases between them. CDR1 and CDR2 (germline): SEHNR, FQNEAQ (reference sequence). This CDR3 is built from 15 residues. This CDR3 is CASSSLQDTPGELFF. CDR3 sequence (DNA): TGTGCCAGCAGCTCACTACAGGACACACCCGGGGAGCTGTTTTTT.

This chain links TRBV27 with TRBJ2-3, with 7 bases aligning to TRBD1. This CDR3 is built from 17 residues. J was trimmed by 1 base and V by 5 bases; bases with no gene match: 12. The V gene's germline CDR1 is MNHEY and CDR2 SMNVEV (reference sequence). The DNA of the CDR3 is TGTGCCAGCAGTAACGGACCGGGACAGTGGGGCACAGATACGCAGTATTTT. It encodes CASSNGPGQWGTDTQYF.

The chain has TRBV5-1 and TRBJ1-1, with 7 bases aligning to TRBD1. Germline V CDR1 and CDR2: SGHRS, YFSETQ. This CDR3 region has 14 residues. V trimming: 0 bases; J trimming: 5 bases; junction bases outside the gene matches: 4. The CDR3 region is CASSLDRGWTEAFF. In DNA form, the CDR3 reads TGCGCCAGCAGCTTGGACAGGGGTTGGACTGAAGCTTTCTTT.

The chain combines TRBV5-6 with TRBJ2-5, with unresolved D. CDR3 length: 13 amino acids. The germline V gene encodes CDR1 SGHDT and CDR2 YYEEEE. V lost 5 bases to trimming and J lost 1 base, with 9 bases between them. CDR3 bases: TGTGCCAGCAGTTGGGAATTCCAAGAGACCCAGTACTTC. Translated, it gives CASSWEFQETQYF.

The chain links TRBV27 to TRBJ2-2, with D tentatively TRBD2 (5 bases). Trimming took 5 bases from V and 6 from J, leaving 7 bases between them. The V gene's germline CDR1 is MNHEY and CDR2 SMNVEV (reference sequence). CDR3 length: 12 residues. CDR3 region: CASSPGSGELFF. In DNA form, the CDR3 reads TGTGCCAGCAGTCCGGGGTCCGGGGAGCTGTTTTTT.

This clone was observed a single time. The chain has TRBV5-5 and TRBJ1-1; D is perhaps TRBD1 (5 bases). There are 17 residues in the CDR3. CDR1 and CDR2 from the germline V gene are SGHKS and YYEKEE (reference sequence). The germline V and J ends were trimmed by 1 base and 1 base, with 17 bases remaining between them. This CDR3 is CASSLNLPGLSNTEAFF. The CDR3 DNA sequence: TGTGCCAGCAGCTTGAATCTACCGGGACTCTCGAACACTGAAGCTTTCTTT.

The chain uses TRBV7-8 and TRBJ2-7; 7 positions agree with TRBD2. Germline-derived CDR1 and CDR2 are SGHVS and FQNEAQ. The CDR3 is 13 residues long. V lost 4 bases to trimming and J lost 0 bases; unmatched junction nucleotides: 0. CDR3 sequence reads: CASSWDYSYEQYF. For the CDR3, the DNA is TGTGCCAGCAGCTGGGACTACTCCTACGAGCAGTACTTC.

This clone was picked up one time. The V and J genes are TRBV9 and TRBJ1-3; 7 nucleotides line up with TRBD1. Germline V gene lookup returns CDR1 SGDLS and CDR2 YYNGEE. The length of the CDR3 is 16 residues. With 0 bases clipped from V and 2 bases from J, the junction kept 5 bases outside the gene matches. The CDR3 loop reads CASSVEVGTAGNTIYF. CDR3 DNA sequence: TGTGCCAGCAGCGTAGAGGTGGGGACAGCTGGAAACACCATATATTTT.

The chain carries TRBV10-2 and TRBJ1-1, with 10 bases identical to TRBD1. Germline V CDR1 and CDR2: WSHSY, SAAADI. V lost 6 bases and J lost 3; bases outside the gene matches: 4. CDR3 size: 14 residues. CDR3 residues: CASRSGTGDTEAFF. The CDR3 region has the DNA TGCGCCAGCAGATCCGGGACAGGGGACACTGAAGCTTTCTTT.

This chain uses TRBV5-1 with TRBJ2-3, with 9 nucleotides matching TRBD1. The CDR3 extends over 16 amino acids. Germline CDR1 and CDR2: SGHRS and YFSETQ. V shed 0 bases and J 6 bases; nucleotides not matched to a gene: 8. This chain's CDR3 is CASSLGQGVRVDTQYF. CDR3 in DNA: TGCGCCAGCAGCTTGGGACAGGGGGTGAGAGTGGATACGCAGTATTTT.

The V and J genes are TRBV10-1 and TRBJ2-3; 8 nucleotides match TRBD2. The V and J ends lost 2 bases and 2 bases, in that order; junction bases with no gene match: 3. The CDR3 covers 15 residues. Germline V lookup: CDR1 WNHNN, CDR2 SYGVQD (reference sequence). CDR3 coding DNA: TGCGCCAGCAGTGAGATCGGGGGGGCCACAGATACGCAGTATTTT. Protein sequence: CASSEIGGATDTQYF.

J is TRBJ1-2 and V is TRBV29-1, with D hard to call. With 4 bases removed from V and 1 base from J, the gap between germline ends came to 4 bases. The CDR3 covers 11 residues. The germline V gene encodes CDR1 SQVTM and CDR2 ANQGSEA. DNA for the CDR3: TGCAGCGTTGGGATTAACTATGGCTACACCTTC. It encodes CSVGINYGYTF.